This TCR beta chain was captured in a study of radiotherapy plus CTLA-4 blockade in lung cancer. Overall study results and limits: An expansion of tumor-derived TCR clones occurred in blood after radiotherapy plus ipilimumab.

Ipilimumab-mediated CTLA-4 blockade plus focal radiation was given to patients having chemo-refractory metastatic non-small-cell lung cancer. From germline, CDR1 is SGDLS and CDR2 YYNGEE. With 1 base clipped from V and 8 bases from J, the junction kept 8 bases outside the gene matches. This CDR3 comprises 15 residues. Here immunoSEQ multiplex PCR was the method, and the copy in TCRdb shows in-frame clones only, minus some. The sample has around 56,000 clones, roughly 80% seen once. Details on this clone: Its target is unknown.

This receptor was obtained from a human donor with non-small cell lung cancer who had a complete response to radiotherapy plus ipilimumab. V gene TRBV9 combines with J gene TRBJ1-2; 10 nucleotides match TRBD1. Sequencing was performed on peripheral blood, taken from a patient treated with radiotherapy plus ipilimumab. In DNA, the CDR3 is TGTGCCAGCAGCGTACTGGGACAGGGGACGGGGGGCTACACCTTC. It specifies CASSVLGQGTGGYTF. Full variable domain (missing parts from reference TRBV9 and TRBJ1-2): DSGVTQTPKHLITATGQRVTLRCSPRSGDLSVYWYQQSLDQGLQFLIQYYNGEERAKGNILERFSAQQFPDLHSELNLSSLELGDSALYFCASSVLGQGTGGYTFGSGTRLTVV.